This T cell receptor beta chain originates from a study of cytomegalovirus exposure and HLA in healthy donors (dated 2017 in TCRdb). About the full investigation: According to an earlier analysis of 550 to 700 of the donors, 150 million to 200 million T cells yielded 117 million unique TCR beta sequences and approximately 300 Gb of sequence data. The study profiled the T cell repertoires of fewer than 850 subjects by immunosequencing and related them to cytomegalovirus serostatus. A later genetic analysis used genome-wide SNP genotypes for about 65% of the 666 donors, treating that subset as a discovery cohort. The study aimed to test whether signatures of past pathogen exposure could be identified by cataloging public T cell receptors. Class I and class II HLA loci were covered by the typing at four-digit resolution. Among about 390 genotyped donors of the cohort, an average of 235,054 unique TCR beta nucleotide sequences were sequenced per donor, roughly 20% of them non-productive. Alongside the repertoire data, information on donor age, sex, ethnicity and CMV serostatus was compiled. A separate validation cohort of roughly 120 different subjects was used in addition to the approximately 640-subject first cohort. Approximately 300 gigabases of sequencing data and tens of millions of unique TCR sequences made up an early release that covered approximately 650 HLA-typed donors. Typing coverage differed by locus: A, B, C, DRB1 and DQB1 were typed in about 620-630 donors, DQA1 in 500 to 550, DPA1 in some 570, and DPB1 in roughly 470. Roughly five DR-DQ haplotypes were handled as single units for association and clustering because linkage in the cohort was strong. Every discovery cohort repertoire had been produced on one sequencing platform. Rather than using new phenotypic data, the later analysis identified candidate immune exposures from TCR beta sequences and from how often those sequences occurred across donors. To study patterns of TCR occurrence, a later analysis re-analyzed previously published TCR beta repertoires from several hundred donors and added high-resolution HLA genotyping. To predict cytomegalovirus infection status, the study combined high-throughput TCR immunosequencing, statistical association of individual TCRs with disease status, and machine learning. Among the roughly 400 genotyped donors, about 83% belonged to the genetic ancestry cluster associated with self-reported Caucasian donors. An earlier analysis of fewer than 700 of the donors applied high-throughput TCR beta sequencing to assess whether each TCR beta V gene segment acted as functional or pseudogenic.

In total, around 600 healthy bone marrow donors made up the cohort. At the time of sampling, all cohort members were nominally healthy, though unrecorded immune exposures were likely present. The donor was CMV seronegative and belonged to the group of 350 or so seronegative cohort members. Each donor provided a peripheral blood sample, and peripheral blood mononuclear cells were used for TCR beta sequencing. Genomic DNA extraction from the blood cell samples was performed with the Qiagen DNeasy Blood Extraction Kit. What the authors observed across the whole study: In a later analysis, some 18,000 TCR beta sequences were associated with specific HLA alleles at a false discovery rate of 0.05. In a later analysis, TCR association rates were found to vary across HLA loci, with the most associated TCRs seen for DRB1 alleles and the fewest for HLA-C alleles. A group of highly shared sequence variants was considered likely to be a technical artifact of the sequencing pipeline. The study gave a list of around 170 TCR beta chains associated with cytomegalovirus. Correlated functional status among segregating V segments might be attributable to linkage disequilibrium, but an unknown experimental factor could not be ruled out. In a later analysis, several top co-occurrence clusters were reported to appear linked to parvovirus B19, influenza, CMV and Epstein-Barr virus. Immune exposure information for the cohort was limited to CMV serostatus. Presence/absence analyses assumed roughly uniform sequencing depth across donors, an assumption that may not hold. Compared with equally common non-associated chains, HLA-associated TCR beta chains in a later analysis were more clonally expanded and had lower generation probabilities. The cohort was sequenced for TCR beta chains only, and without alpha or paired-chain data the features that could be detected were limited. Because counts were too low, more than 15 rarely observed V segments, including chromosome 9 orphons, were excluded from the earlier analysis of under 650 of the donors. In a later genetic analysis, a missense DCLRE1C variant was associated with V-gene and J-gene trimming of TCR beta chains, and the association was replicated in an independent cohort. The authors suggested that the approach could potentially be extended to other disease states and immunological phenotypes. Three of the identified cytomegalovirus-associated TCR beta chains were confirmed in vitro to be specific for cytomegalovirus antigens. Broadly in line with IMGT annotations, most TCR beta V segments showed up in productive rearrangements about 87% or about 30% of the time in an earlier analysis of approximately 640 of the donors. HLA typing was unavailable for some donors at each locus, so association tests used only the typed subset. A further reported finding was that TCR beta sequences accurately predicted the HLA-A and HLA-B alleles for most subjects in the first cohort. In both the original and validation cohorts, the classifier was reported to diagnose cytomegalovirus status with high specificity and sensitivity. While some public TCRs were present in many individuals, most TCR sequences turned up only very rarely across donors. Assigning TCR associations to individual alleles was difficult when HLA alleles, especially DR and DQ, strongly co-occurred. Because the 87-base-pair reads could not distinguish some IMGT-functional V segments, including TRBV6-2 and TRBV6-3, those segments were excluded. According to a later analysis, most CMV-associated TCR beta chains appeared to be HLA-restricted, and the HLA associations seemed to be driven largely by CMV exposure. Compared with the roughly 670-donor mean, donors in an Asian-associated ancestry cluster had fewer N-insertions in productive TCRs, according to a later genetic analysis.

A remark on this clone: There is no known antigen for this receptor. The sample holds no much larger clone one base away, and base qualities are not on file.

The CDR3 spans 15 residues, from the cysteine through the phenylalanine. Here the CDR3 DNA is all that survives: 45 bases in frame from base 1. From the germline V gene, CDR1 is MNHEY and CDR2 is SVGAGI. V is reduced by 7 bases and J by 4 bases, leaving a spacing of 19 bases between them. The receptor library was made with the immunoSEQ multiplex PCR assay. A mixture of 60 forward primers for TCR Vbeta segments and 13 reverse primers for TCR Jbeta segments was used in the multiplex PCR. The CDR3 region of rearranged TCR beta genes was amplified from genomic DNA by a multiplex PCR assay. Amplified TCR beta libraries were sequenced as 87-base-pair reads on the Illumina HiSeq System. As for the authors' bioinformatics: A later analysis counted approximately 74 million unique TCR beta chains across the 550 to 750 repertoires, and around 9.9 million of these chains were shared by at least two donors. Raw reads were error-corrected and collapsed into unique sequences with a nearest-neighbor algorithm that merged closely related sequences to remove PCR and sequencing errors. Alignment of CDR3 sequences to IMGT reference sequences was used to assign V, D and J gene segments. Each retained sequence needed at least a six-nucleotide match to both a V gene segment and a J gene segment. Rearrangements were called productive when the CDR3 lacked stop codons and stayed in frame with V and J; all others were non-productive. CDR3 was defined according to IMGT convention as the region running from the second conserved V-encoded cysteine to the conserved J-encoded phenylalanine. The earlier analysis of roughly 590 of the donors excluded any sequence lacking an unambiguous match to a single V gene segment. An earlier analysis of 587 of the donors classified V segments as functional when productive rearrangements were above 56.7% and as segregating when the standard deviation between donors was above 5%. A statistical classification framework was developed to diagnose cytomegalovirus status using the catalog of TCR beta chain sequences. In a later analysis, TCR nucleotide sequences were compared against IMGT/GENE-DB human TR gene sequences so that V and J genes could be assigned. Using the TCRdist pipeline, a later analysis assigned CDR3 sequences along with most-parsimonious VDJ recombination scenarios. In a later analysis, every TCR beta chain was defined by the combination of its CDR3 amino acid sequence and its V-gene family, and reads without a unique V-gene family were dropped. As a way to deal with suspected cross-contamination and a sequencing artifact, a later analysis dropped 450 to 600 nucleotide sequences that were highly shared and had low generation probability. In a later analysis, a clonal expansion index for each public chain was calculated from normalized within-repertoire ranks of inferred template counts. A later analysis computed generation probabilities with a VDJ recombination model fitted to out-of-frame rearrangements, and checked the results against IGoR. Hypergeometric tests were used in a later analysis to score TCR-TCR, TCR-HLA and TCR-CMV co-occurrence, with a repertoire-size bias correction applied to the TCR pairs. To estimate false discovery rates, a later analysis permuted the HLA or CMV assignments 20 times. A later analysis grouped co-occurring TCRs with DBSCAN, adding TCRdist sequence similarity when clustering within HLA-allele-positive subsets. Repertoires with fewer than 30,000 or more than 120,000 public chains, plus five repertoires with anomalous nucleotide sharing, were excluded from co-occurrence clustering. TCRdb limited this immuneACCESS table to in-frame rearrangements with V and J called. A share of clones is missing; checked studies link under half to unresolved V genes, and the rest is unexplained. That table gives V, J and clone size, and the DNA gave D and trimming. The sample includes about 110,000 clones, with 70% to 85% observed a single time. About 2.7% of the sample lies in the top ten.

The sample consisted of PBMCs. The origin of this receptor is a woman under 30 in good health and CMV-seronegative. This sequence uses TRBV6-5 and TRBJ1-1; perhaps TRBD1 is the D gene, with 6 bases matching. The CDR3 protein is CASISTFTGSTEAFF. The nucleotide sequence reads TGTGCCAGCATATCAACGTTCACAGGGTCCACTGAAGCTTTCTTT.